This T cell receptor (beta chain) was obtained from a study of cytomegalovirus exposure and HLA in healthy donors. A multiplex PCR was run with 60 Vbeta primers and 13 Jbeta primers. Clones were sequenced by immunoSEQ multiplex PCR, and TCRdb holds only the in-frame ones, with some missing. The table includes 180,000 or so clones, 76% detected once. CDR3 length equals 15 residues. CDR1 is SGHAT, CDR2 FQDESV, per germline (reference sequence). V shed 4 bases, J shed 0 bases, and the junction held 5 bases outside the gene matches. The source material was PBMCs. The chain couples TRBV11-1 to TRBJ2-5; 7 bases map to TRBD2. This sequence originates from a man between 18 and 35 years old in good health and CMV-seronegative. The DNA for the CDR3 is TGTGCCAGCAGCTATGGCGGGAGCTACCAAGAGACCCAGTACTTC. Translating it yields CASSYGGSYQETQYF.